These 13 T cell receptor beta chains were all obtained from the same sample, sequenced in a study of T-cell memory formation after mild COVID-19. TCRdb re-called the 5' RACE reads through MiXCR, storing one row per CDR3 protein. The sample consists of about 280,000 distinct CDR3 sequences, 7% to 10% of them appearing once. Sequenced sample: PBMCs or a T cell subset sorted from them (not recorded which). Receptor source: a man younger than 30 who had mild COVID-19 (a few samples of this study predate the infection). Cell type and time point are not known.

Many counts were recorded for this clonotype. The chain combines TRBV7-2 with TRBJ2-5; a possible D gene is TRBD2 (6 bases). Looked up from germline, CDR1 is SGHTA and CDR2 is FQGNSA. Trimming shortened V by 1 base and J by 5 bases, and 17 bases separated the two germline ends. This CDR3 spans 16 amino acids. The CDR3 DNA reads as TGTGCCAGCAGCTTAGGACAGACTAGTTTGGGCGAGACCCAGTACTTC. Translating gives CASSLGQTSLGETQYF.

This clonotype was counted a few times. J is TRBJ2-7 and V is TRBV6-4, with D possibly being TRBD1 (6 bases). The CDR3 is 15 amino acids. V was pared by 2 bases and J by 4 bases, with 15 bases between. Looked up from germline, CDR1 is MRHNA and CDR2 is SNTAGT. CDR3 amino acids: CASSDGTGKIYEQYF. In DNA form, the CDR3 reads TGTGCCAGCAGTGACGGAACAGGGAAAATTTACGAGCAGTACTTC.

The gene calls are TRBV24-1 and TRBJ1-2; TRBD1 matches 7 bases. This CDR3 region has 11 residues. Germline V gives CDR1 KGHDR, CDR2 SFDVKD. As DNA, the CDR3 is TGTCTACGACAGGGAGTACATGGCTACACCTTC. It codes for CLRQGVHGYTF.

The V call is TRBV4-1, the J call TRBJ2-3; no clear D gene. Trimming shortened V by 3 bases and J by 4 bases, and 8 bases separated the two germline ends. CDR1 is MGHRA, CDR2 YSYEKL, per germline. The length of the CDR3 is 13 residues. The CDR3 is CASSHPRADTQYF. CDR3 bases: TGCGCCAGCAGCCACCCACGGGCAGATACGCAGTATTTT.

This clonotype was observed at least ten times. V gene TRBV20-1 combines with J gene TRBJ1-1; no clear D. From germline, CDR1 is DFQATT and CDR2 SNEGSKA (reference sequence). The CDR3 length is 11 residues. The V and J ends lost 6 bases and 6 bases respectively, with 11 bases between them. Here the CDR3 reads CSATHQAEAFF. The CDR3 region has the DNA TGCAGTGCCACCCATCAGGCTGAAGCTTTCTTT.

This clonotype was seen at least ten times. The chain has TRBV12-3 or TRBV12-4 and TRBJ2-2; TRBD2 might be the D (6 bases). V was clipped by 2 bases and J by 5 bases, with 9 bases between them. The CDR3 loop spans 14 amino acids. In DNA form, the CDR3 reads TGTGCCAGCAGTTTACGCGGGGCAACCGGGGAGCTGTTTTTT. As protein: CASSLRGATGELFF.

This clonotype was picked up many times. The rearrangement links TRBV5-8 to TRBJ2-7, with 7 bases lining up with TRBD1. Germline-derived CDR1 and CDR2 are SGHTS and YDEGEE. V shed 6 bases, J shed 0 bases, and the junction held 9 bases outside the gene matches. This CDR3 has 15 residues. The CDR3 nucleotides read TGTGCCAGCACCCCCGGGACAGCATACTCCTACGAGCAGTACTTC. This gives the protein CASTPGTAYSYEQYF.

In this sample, this clonotype turned up a few times. This sequence joins TRBV12-3 or TRBV12-4 and TRBJ1-5; D is perhaps TRBD1 (5 bases). This CDR3 is 15 amino acids long. The ends were cut back, 8 bases at V and 4 bases at J, with 18 bases in the middle. In nucleotides, the CDR3 is TGTGCCAGCGCCACAGGACTTAGAGAAAATCAGCCCCAGCATTTT. Amino acids: CASATGLRENQPQHF.

The genes are TRBV15 and TRBJ2-7; D is possibly TRBD1 or TRBD2 (5 bases each). V lost 0 bases and J lost 2, with 11 bases in between. This CDR3 has 15 amino acids. The germline V gene encodes CDR1 LNHNV and CDR2 YYDKDF (reference sequence). CDR3 residues: CATSRDGGAPYEQYV. The DNA for the CDR3 is TGTGCCACCAGCAGAGATGGGGGAGCCCCCTACGAGCAGTACGTC.

The rearrangement uses TRBV4-1 and TRBJ1-5; D gene ambiguous. Germline lookup yields CDR1 MGHRA and CDR2 YSYEKL. The CDR3 runs to 16 residues. The germline V and J ends were trimmed by 5 bases and 5 bases, with 19 bases remaining between them. In DNA, the CDR3 is TGCGCCAGCAGCGATCCAGTGAGAGGGCCCTATCAGCCCCAGCATTTT. The encoded protein is CASSDPVRGPYQPQHF.

The chain couples TRBV6-5 to TRBJ2-1; 11 nucleotides agree with TRBD1. Germline CDR1 reads MNHEY; CDR2 reads SVGAGI. V shed 6 bases and J 5 bases; nucleotides not matched to a gene: 6. This CDR3 spans 15 amino acids. CDR3 in amino acids: CASSPDRGRNNEQFF. The CDR3 bases are TGTGCCAGCAGCCCGGACAGGGGGCGCAACAATGAGCAGTTCTTC.

This clonotype has a handful of counts. This chain uses TRBV9 with TRBJ2-7; 11 bases map to TRBD2. Germline CDR1 reads SGDLS; CDR2 reads YYNGEE. The CDR3 is made up of 15 amino acids. Germline trimming cut 1 base from V and 5 bases from J; bases unmatched to any gene: 5. The CDR3 here is CASSVWGTSGDEQYF. The CDR3 region has the DNA TGTGCCAGCAGCGTATGGGGGACTAGCGGCGACGAGCAGTACTTC. The full variable domain, completed using reference TRBV9 and TRBJ2-7, is DSGVTQTPKHLITATGQRVTLRCSPRSGDLSVYWYQQSLDQGLQFLIQYYNGEERAKGNILERFSAQQFPDLHSELNLSSLELGDSALYFCASSVWGTSGDEQYFGPGTRLTVT.

The V gene is TRBV9, the J gene TRBJ2-1; D might be TRBD2 (5 bases). V was cut by 5 bases and J by 6 bases, with 9 bases left in between. The V gene's germline CDR1 is SGDLS and CDR2 YYNGEE. The CDR3 runs 12 residues. The CDR3 region is CASSREGNEQFF. The CDR3 nucleotides read TGTGCCAGCAGTCGTGAGGGCAATGAGCAGTTCTTC.